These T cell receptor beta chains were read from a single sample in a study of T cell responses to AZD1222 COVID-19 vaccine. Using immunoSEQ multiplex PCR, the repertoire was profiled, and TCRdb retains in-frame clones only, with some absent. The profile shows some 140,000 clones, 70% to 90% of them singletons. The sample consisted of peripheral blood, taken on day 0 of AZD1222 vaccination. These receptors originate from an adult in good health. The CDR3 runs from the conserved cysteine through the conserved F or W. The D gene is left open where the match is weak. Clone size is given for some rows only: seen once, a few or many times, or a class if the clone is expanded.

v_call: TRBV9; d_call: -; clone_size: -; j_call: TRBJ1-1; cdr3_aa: CASSVAIDSQNTEAFF; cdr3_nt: TGTGCCAGCAGCGTAGCTATTGACAGCCAGAACACTGAAGCTTTCTTT
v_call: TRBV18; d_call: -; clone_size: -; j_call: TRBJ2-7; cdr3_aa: CASSPSVGYEQYF; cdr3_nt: TGTGCCAGCTCCCCATCGGTGGGGTACGAGCAGTACTTC
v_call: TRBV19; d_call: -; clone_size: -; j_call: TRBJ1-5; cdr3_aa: CASKGPGGFDQPQHF; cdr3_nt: TGTGCCAGTAAGGGGCCGGGGGGCTTTGATCAGCCCCAGCATTTT
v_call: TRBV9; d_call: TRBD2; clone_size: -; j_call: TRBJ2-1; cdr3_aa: CASGGAYNEQFF; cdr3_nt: TGTGCCAGCGGGGGGGCCTACAATGAGCAGTTCTTC
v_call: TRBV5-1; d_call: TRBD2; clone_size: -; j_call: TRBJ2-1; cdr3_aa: CASSFGTSHNEQFF; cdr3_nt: TGCGCCAGCAGCTTCGGGACTAGTCACAATGAGCAGTTCTTC
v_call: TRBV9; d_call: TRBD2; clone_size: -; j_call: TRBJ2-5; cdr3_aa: CASSVAGTSTGGETQYF; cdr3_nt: TGTGCCAGCAGCGTAGCAGGAACCTCGACGGGGGGAGAGACCCAGTACTTC
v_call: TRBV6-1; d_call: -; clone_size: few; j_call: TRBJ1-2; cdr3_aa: CASSEAADSLYGYTF; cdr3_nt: TGTGCCAGCAGTGAAGCGGCAGACAGCCTCTATGGCTACACCTTC
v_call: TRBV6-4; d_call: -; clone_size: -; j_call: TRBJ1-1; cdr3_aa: CASSPEGGTTEAFF; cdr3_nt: TGTGCCAGCAGCCCAGAGGGGGGGACCACTGAAGCTTTCTTT
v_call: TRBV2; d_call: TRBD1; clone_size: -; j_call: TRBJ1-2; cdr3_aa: CASREAGQGYYGYTF; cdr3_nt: TGTGCCAGCAGGGAGGCGGGACAGGGCTACTATGGCTACACCTTC
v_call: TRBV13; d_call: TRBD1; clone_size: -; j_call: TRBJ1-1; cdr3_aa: CASIDRGRKTEAFF; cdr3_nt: TGTGCCAGCATCGACAGGGGGCGAAAAACTGAAGCTTTCTTT
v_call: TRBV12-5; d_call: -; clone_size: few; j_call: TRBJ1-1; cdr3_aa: CASVQGNMNTEAFF; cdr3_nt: TGTGCTAGTGTGCAGGGGAATATGAACACTGAAGCTTTCTTT
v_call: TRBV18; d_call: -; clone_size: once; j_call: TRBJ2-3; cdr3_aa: CASSRQATDTQYF; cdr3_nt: TGTGCCAGCTCACGACAGGCCACAGATACGCAGTATTTT
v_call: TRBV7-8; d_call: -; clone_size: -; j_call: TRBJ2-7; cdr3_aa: CASSLLGRSSYEQYF; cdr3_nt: TGTGCCAGCAGCTTACTAGGGAGGAGTTCCTACGAGCAGTACTTC
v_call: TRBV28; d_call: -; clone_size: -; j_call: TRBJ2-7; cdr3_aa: CASSRNEEQYF; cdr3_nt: TGTGCCAGCAGCCGCAATGAGGAGCAGTACTTC
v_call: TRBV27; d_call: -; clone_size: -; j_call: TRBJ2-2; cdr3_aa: CASNLKGGANTNTGELFF; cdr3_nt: TGTGCCAGCAACCTCAAAGGGGGGGCAAACACGAACACCGGGGAGCTGTTTTTT
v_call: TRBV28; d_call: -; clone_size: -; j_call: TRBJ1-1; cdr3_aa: CASSPLAEAFF; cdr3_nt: TGTGCCAGCAGCCCTCTGGCTGAAGCTTTCTTT
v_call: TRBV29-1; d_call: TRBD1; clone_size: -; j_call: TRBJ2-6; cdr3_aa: CSASGTGGIGGANVLTF; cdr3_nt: TGCAGCGCCTCCGGGACAGGGGGCATTGGTGGGGCCAACGTCCTGACTTTC
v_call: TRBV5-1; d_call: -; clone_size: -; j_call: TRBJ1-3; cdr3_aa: CASSGGAVGNTIYF; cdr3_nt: TGCGCCAGCAGCGGGGGGGCAGTTGGAAACACCATATATTTT
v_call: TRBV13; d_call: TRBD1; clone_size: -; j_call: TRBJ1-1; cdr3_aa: CASSLGWTGVFAEAFF; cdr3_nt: TGTGCCAGCAGCTTAGGTTGGACAGGGGTTTTCGCTGAAGCTTTCTTT
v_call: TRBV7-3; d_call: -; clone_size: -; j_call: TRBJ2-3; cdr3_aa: CASSLWSRRGSTDTQYF; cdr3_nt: TGTGCCAGCAGCTTATGGTCGCGGCGGGGTAGCACAGATACGCAGTATTTT
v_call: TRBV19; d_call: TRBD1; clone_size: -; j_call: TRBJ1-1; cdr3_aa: CASSMAGQGSGAFF; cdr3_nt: TGTGCCAGTAGTATGGCGGGACAGGGATCGGGAGCTTTCTTT
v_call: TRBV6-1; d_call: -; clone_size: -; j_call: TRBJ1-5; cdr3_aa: CASSEFPNQPQHF; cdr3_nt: TGTGCCAGCAGTGAGTTCCCCAATCAGCCCCAGCATTTT
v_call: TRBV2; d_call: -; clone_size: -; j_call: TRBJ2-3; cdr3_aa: CASSRNTDTQYF; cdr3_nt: TGTGCCAGCAGCCGCAATACAGATACGCAGTATTTT
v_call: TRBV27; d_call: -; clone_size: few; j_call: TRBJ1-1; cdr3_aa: CASSLSRDRKEAFF; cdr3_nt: TGTGCCAGCAGTTTATCGCGGGACCGAAAAGAAGCTTTCTTT
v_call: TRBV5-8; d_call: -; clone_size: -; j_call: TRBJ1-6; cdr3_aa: CASRAPWKSSYNSPLHF; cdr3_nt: TGTGCCAGCAGAGCGCCATGGAAGAGCTCCTATAATTCACCCCTCCACTTT
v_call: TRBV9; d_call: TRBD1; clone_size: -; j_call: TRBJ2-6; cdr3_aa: CASSVLSGTGASGANVLTF; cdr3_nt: TGTGCCAGCAGCGTGCTTTCCGGGACAGGGGCTTCTGGGGCCAACGTCCTGACTTTC
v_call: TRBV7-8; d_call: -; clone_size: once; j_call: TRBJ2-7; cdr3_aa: CASSSTSLDYEQYF; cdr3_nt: TGTGCCAGCAGCTCTACTAGTTTAGACTACGAGCAGTACTTC
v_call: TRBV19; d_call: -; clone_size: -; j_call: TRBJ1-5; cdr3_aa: CASMRRTYNQPQHF; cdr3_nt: TGTGCCAGTATGAGGCGAACATACAATCAGCCCCAGCATTTT
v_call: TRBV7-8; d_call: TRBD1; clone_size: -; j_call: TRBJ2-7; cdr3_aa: CASSPGTGNYEQYF; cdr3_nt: TGTGCCAGCAGCCCCGGGACAGGGAACTACGAGCAGTACTTC
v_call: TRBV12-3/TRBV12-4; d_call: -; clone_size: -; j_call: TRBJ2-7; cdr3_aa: CASSKEYEQYF; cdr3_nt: TGTGCCAGCAGCAAGGAGTACGAGCAGTACTTC
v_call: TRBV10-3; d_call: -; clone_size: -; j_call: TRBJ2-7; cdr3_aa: CAISEGNLYEQYF; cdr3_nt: TGTGCCATCAGTGAAGGTAACCTTTACGAGCAGTACTTC
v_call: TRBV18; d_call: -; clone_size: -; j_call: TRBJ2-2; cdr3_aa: CASSRSGDTGELFF; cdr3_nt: TGTGCCAGCTCACGTTCAGGGGACACCGGGGAGCTGTTTTTT
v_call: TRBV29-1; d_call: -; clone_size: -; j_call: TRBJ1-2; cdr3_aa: CSVVRANYGYTF; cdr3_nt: TGCAGCGTTGTTCGAGCTAACTATGGCTACACCTTC
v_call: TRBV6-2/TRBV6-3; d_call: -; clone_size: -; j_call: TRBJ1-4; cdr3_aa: CASSYGMTTEKLFF; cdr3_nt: TGTGCCAGCAGTTACGGTATGACGACTGAAAAACTGTTTTTT
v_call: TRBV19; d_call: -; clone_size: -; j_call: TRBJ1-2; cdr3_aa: CASSIDRWNNYGYTF; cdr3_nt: TGTGCCAGTAGTATAGATCGGTGGAACAACTATGGCTACACCTTC
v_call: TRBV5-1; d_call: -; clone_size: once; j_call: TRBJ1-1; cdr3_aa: CASSSTILNTEAFF; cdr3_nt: TGCGCCAGCAGCAGCACAATTCTGAACACTGAAGCTTTCTTT
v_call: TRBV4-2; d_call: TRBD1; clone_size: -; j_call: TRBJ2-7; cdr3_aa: CASSQDRGQGATDEQYF; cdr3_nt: TGTGCCAGCAGCCAAGATCGGGGACAGGGGGCGACCGACGAGCAGTACTTC
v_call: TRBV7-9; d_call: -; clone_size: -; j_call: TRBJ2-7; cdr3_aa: CASSPLDSSYEQYF; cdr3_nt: TGTGCCAGCAGCCCATTAGACAGCTCCTACGAGCAGTACTTC
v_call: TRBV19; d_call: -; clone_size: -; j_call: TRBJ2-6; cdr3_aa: CASRESTGANVLTF; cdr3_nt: TGTGCCAGTAGGGAGAGTACTGGGGCCAACGTCCTGACTTTC
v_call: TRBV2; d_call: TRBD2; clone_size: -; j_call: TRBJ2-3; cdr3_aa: CASSGLAGGTTDTQYF; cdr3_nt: TGTGCCAGCAGTGGGCTAGCGGGAGGGACCACAGATACGCAGTATTTT
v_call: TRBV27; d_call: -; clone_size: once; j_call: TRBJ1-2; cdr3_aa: CASNFPSRTTDYGYTF; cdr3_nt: TGTGCCAGCAATTTCCCGTCGAGAACGACAGACTATGGCTACACCTTC
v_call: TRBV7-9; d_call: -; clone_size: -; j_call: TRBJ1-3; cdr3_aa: CASSLDFSGNTIYF; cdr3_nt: TGTGCCAGCAGCTTGGACTTCTCTGGAAACACCATATATTTT
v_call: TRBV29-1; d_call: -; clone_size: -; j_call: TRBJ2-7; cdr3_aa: CSVEGSTGGLNPYEQYF; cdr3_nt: TGCAGCGTTGAAGGGAGTACAGGAGGCCTCAATCCCTACGAGCAGTACTTC
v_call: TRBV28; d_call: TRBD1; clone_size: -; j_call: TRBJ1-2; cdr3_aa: CASSPLTGPTNYGYTF; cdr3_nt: TGTGCCAGCAGTCCTTTGACAGGGCCCACGAACTATGGCTACACCTTC
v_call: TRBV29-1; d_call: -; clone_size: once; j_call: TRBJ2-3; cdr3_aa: CSVKLDPSTDTQYF; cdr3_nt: TGCAGCGTAAAACTAGACCCTAGCACAGATACGCAGTATTTT
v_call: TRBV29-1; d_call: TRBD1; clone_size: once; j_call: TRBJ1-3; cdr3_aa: CSVEDEATGGSGNTIYF; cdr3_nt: TGCAGCGTTGAAGATGAGGCGACAGGGGGATCTGGAAACACCATATATTTT
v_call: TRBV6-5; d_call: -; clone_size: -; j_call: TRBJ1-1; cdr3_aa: CASPPAQNTEAFF; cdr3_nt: TGTGCCAGTCCTCCCGCGCAGAACACTGAAGCTTTCTTT
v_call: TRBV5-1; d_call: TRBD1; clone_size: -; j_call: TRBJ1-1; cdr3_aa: CASSSTTGRAFF; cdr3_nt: TGCGCCAGCAGCTCAACGACAGGGAGGGCTTTCTTT
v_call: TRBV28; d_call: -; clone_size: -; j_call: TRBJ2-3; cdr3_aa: CASSPSGGRVAQYF; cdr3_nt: TGTGCCAGCAGTCCCTCTGGAGGGAGAGTCGCGCAGTATTTT
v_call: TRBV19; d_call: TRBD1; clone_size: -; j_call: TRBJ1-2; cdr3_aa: CASSIPGQGADGYTF; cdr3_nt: TGTGCCAGTAGTATCCCCGGACAGGGGGCTGATGGCTACACCTTC
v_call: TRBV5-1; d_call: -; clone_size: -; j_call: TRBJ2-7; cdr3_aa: CASSLAGRVAGGEQYF; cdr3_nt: TGCGCCAGCAGCTTGGCCGGGCGGGTTGCAGGAGGCGAGCAGTACTTC
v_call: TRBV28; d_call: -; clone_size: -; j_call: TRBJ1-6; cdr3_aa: CASSLLTETLLRSPLHF; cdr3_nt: TGTGCCAGCAGTTTGTTGACGGAAACCCTCCTGCGCTCACCCCTCCACTTT
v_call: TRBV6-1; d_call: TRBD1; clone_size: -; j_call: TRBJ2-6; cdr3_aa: CASSGMGQVNSGANVLTF; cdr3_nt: TGTGCCAGCAGTGGGATGGGACAGGTTAACTCTGGGGCCAACGTCCTGACTTTC
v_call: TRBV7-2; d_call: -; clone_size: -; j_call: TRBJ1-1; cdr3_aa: CASSFQRAEAFF; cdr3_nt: TGTGCCAGCAGCTTCCAGAGGGCTGAAGCTTTCTTT
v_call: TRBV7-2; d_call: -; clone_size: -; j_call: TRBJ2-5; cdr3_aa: CASSPWGLRETQYF; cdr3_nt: TGTGCCAGCAGCCCCTGGGGCCTTAGAGAAACCCAGTACTTC
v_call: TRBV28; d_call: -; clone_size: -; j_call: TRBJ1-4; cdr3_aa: CASWTASPNEKLFF; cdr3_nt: TGTGCCAGTTGGACAGCCTCACCTAATGAAAAACTGTTTTTT
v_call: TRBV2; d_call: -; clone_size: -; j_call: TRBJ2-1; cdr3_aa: CATLPGHNYNEQFF; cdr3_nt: TGTGCCACCCTTCCGGGACACAATTACAATGAGCAGTTCTTC
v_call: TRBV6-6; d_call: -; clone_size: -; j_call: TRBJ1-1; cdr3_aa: CASSSAGDPEAFF; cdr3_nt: TGTGCCAGCAGCTCCGCAGGGGACCCTGAAGCTTTCTTT
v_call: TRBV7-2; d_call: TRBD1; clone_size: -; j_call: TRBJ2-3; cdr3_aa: CASRPLTGARVTDTQYF; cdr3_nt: TGTGCCAGCAGACCACTGACAGGGGCTCGGGTCACAGATACGCAGTATTTT